What follows are 18 T cell receptor beta chains derived from one specimen sequenced in a study of response to subunit inactivated influenza vaccine (dated by TCRdb to 2016 to 2019). Receptor libraries were prepared by RT-PCR. These reads were obtained on an Illumina HiSeq 2500. TCRdb trimmed public reads at Q25 via fastp, called clones via MiXCR and kept in-frame beta chains. Each entry merges the rows of one CDR3 protein and shows their most common DNA and genes. The table for this sample lists approximately 730,000 distinct CDR3 sequences; roughly 14% of them were counted only once. 5.5% to 7% of the sample is taken by the ten largest. Material: PBMCs from blood, obtained approximately 15 days before vaccination. These receptors came from a man aged 50-60 years who received an inactivated influenza vaccine. Donor details come from another sample of the same person, matched by shared clones.

This clonotype showed up just a few times. The gene calls are TRBV7-9 and TRBJ1-1, with D perhaps TRBD1 (5 bases). CDR1 is SEHNR and CDR2 is FQNEAQ in the germline V gene (reference sequence). The CDR3 is 17 amino acids. V was cut by 4 bases and J by 0 bases, with 18 bases left in between. The CDR3 DNA reads as TGTGCCAGCAGCTACGAAGGGGTAGTAAGCATGAACACTGAAGCTTTCTTT. Translated, it gives CASSYEGVVSMNTEAFF.

This clonotype was found many times. The V and J genes are TRBV27 and TRBJ1-2, with D hard to call. Germline CDR1 reads MNHEY; CDR2 reads SMNVEV (reference sequence). This CDR3 region has 13 residues. V gave up 6 bases and J gave up 7 bases, with 15 bases separating them. This CDR3 is CASRTPGRAGYTF. The CDR3 DNA is TGTGCCAGCAGAACCCCCGGCCGGGCTGGCTACACCTTC.

This clonotype was picked up many times. The chain joins TRBV28 to TRBJ2-1, with 8 bases that match TRBD2. Per the germline V gene, CDR1 is MDHEN and CDR2 is SYDVKM. Unmatched junction bases numbered 12, after V lost 3 bases and J lost 8 bases. The CDR3 extends over 16 amino acids. This CDR3 reads CASSFVGGREEYEQFF. In DNA form, the CDR3 reads TGTGCCAGCAGTTTTGTCGGAGGGCGGGAGGAATATGAGCAGTTCTTC.

This clonotype was seen repeatedly, ten times or more. The chain links TRBV24-1 to TRBJ2-3, with unresolved D. Trimming cost V 2 bases and J 7 bases, with 12 bases left between them. This CDR3 spans 14 amino acids. Germline values: CDR1 KGHDR, CDR2 SFDVKD. The CDR3 spells CATSDSHPPNTQYF. The CDR3 coding sequence is TGTGCCACCAGTGATTCCCACCCACCGAATACGCAGTATTTT.

In its sample, this clonotype was seen many times. The J gene is TRBJ1-5, the V gene TRBV28; 7 bases are shared with TRBD1. The trim removed 6 bases at V and 0 bases at J, leaving 5 bases unmatched. Germline CDR1 MDHEN, CDR2 SYDVKM. The CDR3 is 15 amino acids. The DNA for the CDR3 is TGTGCCAGCAGCAGACACAGGGGTAGCAATCAGCCCCAGCATTTT. This encodes CASSRHRGSNQPQHF.

The CDR3 protein is CASSEWFRAEQPQHF. CDR3 sequence (DNA): TGTGCCAGCAGTGAATGGTTCAGGGCGGAACAGCCCCAGCATTTT. J is TRBJ1-5 and V is TRBV6-1; possible D gene TRBD1, 5 bases. Germline CDR1 is MNHNS and CDR2 is SASEGT. The CDR3 is 15 residues long. Trimming cost V 2 bases and J 7 bases, with 15 bases left between them.

Ten or more counts support this clonotype. This chain uses TRBV7-8 with TRBJ2-1, with D possibly TRBD2 on 7 matching bases. Germline CDR1 and CDR2: SGHVS and FQNEAQ. The CDR3 loop spans 17 amino acids. Between the trimmed V and J ends, which lost 1 base and 7 bases, there was a span of 20 bases. DNA of the CDR3: TGTGCCAGCAGCTTAGGAGATGGGGGGGGGCCGGGAAATGAGCAGTTCTTC. As protein: CASSLGDGGGPGNEQFF.

This clonotype was counted between two and nine times. The chain uses TRBV20-1 and TRBJ2-7; weak D call: TRBD2 (6 bases). Trimming removed 2 bases from V and 1 base from J, with 9 bases in between. The V gene's germline CDR1 is DFQATT and CDR2 SNEGSKA (reference sequence). This CDR3 is 13 amino acids long. The chain's CDR3 is CSARRDFSYEQYF. The CDR3 DNA reads TGCAGTGCTAGACGGGACTTTTCCTACGAGCAGTACTTC.

The chain links TRBV6-2 or TRBV6-3 to TRBJ2-2, with TRBD2 identical over 10 bases. The junction had 8 bases not matched to a gene; V was cut back by 5 bases and J by 5 bases. Germline CDR1 is MNHEY and CDR2 is SVGEGT. There are 16 residues in the CDR3. The chain's CDR3 is CASSISGTSATGELFF. Here the CDR3 DNA reads TGTGCCAGCAGTATCTCCGGGACTAGCGCTACCGGGGAGCTGTTTTTT.

V gene TRBV20-1 combines with J gene TRBJ2-5, with 7 bases identical to TRBD2. The junction had 14 bases not matched to a gene; V was cut back by 6 bases and J by 4 bases. Germline V gene sequence: CDR1 DFQATT, CDR2 SNEGSKA (reference sequence). The CDR3 runs 15 residues. The CDR3 bases are TGCAGTGCCGCCAAAGCGGGGAGATGGGCAGAGACCCAGTACTTC. Its translation is CSAAKAGRWAETQYF.

On this clonotype itself: The conserved final phenylalanine or tryptophan is absent from the CDR3, which likely points to a read error. The rearrangement uses TRBV20-1 and TRBJ1-4; 7 nucleotides agree with TRBD1. CDR3 length: 14 amino acids. Germline CDR1 reads DFQATT; CDR2 reads SNEGSKA (reference sequence). V was clipped by 3 bases and J by 4 bases; unmatched bases: 5. As DNA, the CDR3 is TGCAGTGCTAGCGGGACAGATAATAATGAAAAACTGTTTTCT. It is translated as CSASGTDNNEKLFS.

The V and J genes are TRBV7-2 and TRBJ2-5, with D uncertain. Germline V gene data show CDR1 as SGHTA and CDR2 as FQGNSA. The V end was cut by 5 bases, the J end by 5 bases, with 12 bases between. This CDR3 spans 13 amino acids. The CDR3 is CASSRIVFETQYF. The DNA for the CDR3 is TGTGCCAGCAGCCGAATTGTATTCGAGACCCAGTACTTC.

This clonotype was detected only a few times. This chain links TRBV7-2 with TRBJ1-1, with 8 bases aligning to TRBD1. CDR1 is SGHTA, CDR2 FQGNSA, per germline. The CDR3 totals 13 residues. The V gene end was trimmed by 4 bases and the J gene end by 8 bases; junction bases not matched to a gene: 6. CDR3 DNA sequence: TGTGCCAGCAGCTCCAATAGGGACAGGGAAGCTTTCTTT. Translating it yields CASSSNRDREAFF.

This chain uses TRBV5-1 with TRBJ1-1; TRBD1 aligns across 7 bases. This CDR3 region has 13 residues. The J segment lost 8 bases and the V segment lost 4 bases, leaving 8 bases of the junction unmatched. Germline CDR1 reads SGHRS; CDR2 reads YFSETQ. The CDR3 loop reads CASSADRDDEAFF. The CDR3 DNA sequence: TGCGCCAGCAGCGCCGACAGGGATGACGAAGCTTTCTTT.

The gene calls are TRBV6-1 and TRBJ2-1; D ambiguous. The V end lost 10 bases, the J end lost 7 bases, and 8 bases lay between the germline ends. This CDR3 has 10 amino acids. Germline V gene lookup returns CDR1 MNHNS and CDR2 SASEGT. CDR3 nucleotides: TGTGCCACCGCGTGGAATGAGCAGTTCTTC. It encodes CATAWNEQFF.

There are a few counts of this clonotype. The chain carries TRBV24-1 and TRBJ2-3; perhaps TRBD1 as D (6 bases). CDR1 and CDR2 (germline): KGHDR, SFDVKD. Trimming took 7 bases from V and 3 from J, leaving 16 bases between them. There are 15 residues in the CDR3. CDR3 coding DNA: TGTGCCACCAGAAAGACAGGAGATGTGACAGATACGCAGTATTTT. This codes for CATRKTGDVTDTQYF.

This clonotype was seen a few times. The genes are TRBV4-3 and TRBJ2-2, with TRBD2 matching 7 bases. The CDR3 runs to 17 residues. Per the germline V gene, CDR1 is LGHNA and CDR2 is YSLEER. V dropped 4 bases and J dropped 2; count of bases not matched to a gene: 10. The CDR3, as DNA: TGCGCCAGCAGCCGAAAGGCGGCTAGCGGAAACACCGGGGAGCTGTTTTTT. Amino acids: CASSRKAASGNTGELFF.

A few counts support this clonotype. V is TRBV20-1 and J is TRBJ2-1; D gene uncertain. Trimming left V 7 bases short and J 8 bases short, with 18 bases between. The CDR3 has 13 amino acids. Germline lookup yields CDR1 DFQATT and CDR2 SNEGSKA (reference sequence). In nucleotides, the CDR3 is TGCAGTGTCCGCCGGTCGGGCGGCTATGAGCAGTTCTTC. It encodes CSVRRSGGYEQFF.